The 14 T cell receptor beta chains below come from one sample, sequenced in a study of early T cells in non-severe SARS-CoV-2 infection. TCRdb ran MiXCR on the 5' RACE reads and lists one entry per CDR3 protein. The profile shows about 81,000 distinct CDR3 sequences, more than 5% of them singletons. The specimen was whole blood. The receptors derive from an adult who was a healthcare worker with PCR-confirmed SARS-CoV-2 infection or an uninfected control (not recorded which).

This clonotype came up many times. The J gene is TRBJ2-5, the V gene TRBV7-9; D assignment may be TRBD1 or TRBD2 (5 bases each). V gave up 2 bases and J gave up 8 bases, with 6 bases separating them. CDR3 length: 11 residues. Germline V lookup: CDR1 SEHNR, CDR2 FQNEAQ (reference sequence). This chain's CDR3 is CASSLRDTQYF. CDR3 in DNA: TGTGCCAGCAGCTTACGGGACACCCAGTACTTC. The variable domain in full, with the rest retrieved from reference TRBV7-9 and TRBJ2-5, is DTGVSQNPRHKITKRGQNVTFRCDPISEHNRLYWYRQTLGQGPEFLTYFQNEAQLEKSRLLSDRFSAERPKGSFSTLEIQRTEQGDSAMYLCASSLRDTQYFGPGTRLLVL.

CDR3 loop: CASSLRYQETQYF. In nucleotides, the CDR3 is TGTGCCAGCAGTTTACGCTACCAAGAGACCCAGTACTTC. The chain carries TRBV27 and TRBJ2-5; D not resolved. The germline V gene encodes CDR1 MNHEY and CDR2 SMNVEV (reference sequence). Trimming stripped 2 bases from V and 0 bases from J, with 4 bases between. CDR3 length: 13 amino acids.

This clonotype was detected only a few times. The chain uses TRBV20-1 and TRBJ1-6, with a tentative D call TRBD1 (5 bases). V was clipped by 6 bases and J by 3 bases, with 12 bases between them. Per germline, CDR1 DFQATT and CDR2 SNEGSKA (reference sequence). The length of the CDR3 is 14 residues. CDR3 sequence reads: CSAHRGDYNSPLHF. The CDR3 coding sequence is TGCAGTGCCCATCGGGGGGACTATAATTCACCCCTCCACTTT.

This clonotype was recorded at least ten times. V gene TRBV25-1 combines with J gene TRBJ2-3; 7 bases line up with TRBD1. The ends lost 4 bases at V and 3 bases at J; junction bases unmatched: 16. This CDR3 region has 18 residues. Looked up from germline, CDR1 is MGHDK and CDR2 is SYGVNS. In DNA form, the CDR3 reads TGTGCCAGCAGTGTAGGGACAGAGGCAAGCTTGGGAACAGATACGCAGTATTTT. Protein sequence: CASSVGTEASLGTDTQYF.

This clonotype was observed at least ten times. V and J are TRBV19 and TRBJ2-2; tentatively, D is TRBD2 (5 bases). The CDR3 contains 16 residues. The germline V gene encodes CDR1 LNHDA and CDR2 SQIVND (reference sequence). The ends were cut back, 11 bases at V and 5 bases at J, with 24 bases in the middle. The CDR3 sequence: CAARDGPSRATGELFF. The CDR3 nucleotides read TGTGCCGCCCGGGATGGTCCGAGTCGGGCAACCGGGGAGCTGTTTTTT. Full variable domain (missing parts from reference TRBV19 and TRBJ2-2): DGGITQSPKYLFRKEGQNVTLSCEQNLNHDAMYWYRQDPGQGLRLIYYSQIVNDFQKGDIAEGYSVSREKKESFPLTVTSAQKNPTAFYLCAARDGPSRATGELFFGEGSRLTVL.

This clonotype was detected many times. The CDR3 protein is CASGPGQYYGYTF. CDR3 DNA: TGTGCCAGCGGACCCGGACAGTACTATGGCTACACCTTC. V and J are TRBV19 and TRBJ1-2; TRBD1 is a possible D gene (6 bases). V was shortened by 9 bases and J by 3 bases, with 14 bases between the two germline ends. The CDR3 consists of 13 residues. The germline gives CDR1 LNHDA, CDR2 SQIVND (reference sequence).

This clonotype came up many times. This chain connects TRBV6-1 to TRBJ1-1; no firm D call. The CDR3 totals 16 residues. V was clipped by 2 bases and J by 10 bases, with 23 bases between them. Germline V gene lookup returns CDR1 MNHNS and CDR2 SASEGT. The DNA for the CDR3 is TGTGCCAGCAGTGAACCCCCGACGGGAAGGGCAGTCGGAGCTTTCTTT. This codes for CASSEPPTGRAVGAFF.

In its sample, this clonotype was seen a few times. The CDR3: CATSDFGTGKGGEQFF. CDR3 DNA: TGTGCCACCAGTGATTTCGGTACAGGGAAAGGGGGTGAGCAGTTCTTC. This chain joins TRBV24-1 and TRBJ2-1; D is possibly TRBD1 (6 bases). Per the germline V gene, CDR1 is KGHDR and CDR2 is SFDVKD. CDR3 size: 16 residues. Trimming took 1 base from V and 9 from J, leaving 18 bases between them.

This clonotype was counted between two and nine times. The CDR3 nucleotides are TGTGCCAGTAGTATAGATGTCGGGGCTGATGAGCAGTTCTTC. It encodes CASSIDVGADEQFF. The chain uses TRBV19 and TRBJ2-1; D is tentatively TRBD1 or TRBD2 (5 bases each). The ends were cut back, 0 bases at V and 8 bases at J, with 11 bases in the middle. This CDR3 is built from 14 residues. Germline V gene sequence: CDR1 LNHDA, CDR2 SQIVND (reference sequence).

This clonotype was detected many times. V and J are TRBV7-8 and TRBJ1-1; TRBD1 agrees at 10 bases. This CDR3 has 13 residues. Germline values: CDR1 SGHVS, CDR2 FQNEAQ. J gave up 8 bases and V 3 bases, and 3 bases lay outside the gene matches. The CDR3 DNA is TGTGCCAGCAGCTTGGGACAGGGGCGCGAAGCTTTCTTT. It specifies CASSLGQGREAFF.

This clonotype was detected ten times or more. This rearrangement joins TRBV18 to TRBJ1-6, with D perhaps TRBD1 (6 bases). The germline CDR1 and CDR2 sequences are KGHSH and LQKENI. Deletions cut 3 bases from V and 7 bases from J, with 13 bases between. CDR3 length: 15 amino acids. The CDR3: CASSPPGGENSPLHF. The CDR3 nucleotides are TGTGCCAGCTCACCTCCCGGGGGCGAGAATTCACCCCTCCACTTT.

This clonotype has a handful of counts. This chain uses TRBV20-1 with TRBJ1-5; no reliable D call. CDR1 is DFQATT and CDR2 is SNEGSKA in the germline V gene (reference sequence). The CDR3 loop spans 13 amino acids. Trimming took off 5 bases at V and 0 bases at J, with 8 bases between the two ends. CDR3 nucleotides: TGCAGTGCTGTAAGACTTAGCAATCAGCCCCAGCATTTT. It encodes CSAVRLSNQPQHF.

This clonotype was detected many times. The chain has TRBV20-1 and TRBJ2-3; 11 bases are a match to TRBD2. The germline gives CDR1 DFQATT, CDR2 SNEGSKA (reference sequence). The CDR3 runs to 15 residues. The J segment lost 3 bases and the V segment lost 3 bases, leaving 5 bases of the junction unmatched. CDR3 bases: TGCAGTGCTAGTCCTAGACTAGCGGGAACAGATACGCAGTATTTT. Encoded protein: CSASPRLAGTDTQYF.

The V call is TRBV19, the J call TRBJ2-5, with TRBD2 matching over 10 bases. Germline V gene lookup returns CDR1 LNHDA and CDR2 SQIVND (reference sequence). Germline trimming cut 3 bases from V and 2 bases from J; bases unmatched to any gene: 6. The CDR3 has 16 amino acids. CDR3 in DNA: TGTGCCAGTAGTATCATCGGACTAGCGGTACAAGAGACCCAGTACTTC. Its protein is CASSIIGLAVQETQYF.